The 30 T cell receptor beta chains reported below all come from one sample, sequenced in a study of blood T cells in healthy people across ages. Primed by a sample-barcoded 5' primer and a J-beta primer mix, a second PCR proceeded for roughly 7 to 11 cycles. Using its own MiXCR run on the 5' RACE reads, TCRdb lists one record per CDR3 protein. The table lists some 750,000 distinct CDR3 sequences, about 24% of them singletons, with 22% in the top ten. Sequencing was done on a sample of blood. All receptors come from an older man in good health.

This clonotype was observed a few times. The gene calls are TRBV5-1 and TRBJ1-1; 7 positions match TRBD1. After removal of 4 bases from V and 7 bases from J, the junction contained 10 bases not matched to a gene. The CDR3 has 14 residues. The germline gives CDR1 SGHRS, CDR2 YFSETQ. CDR3 DNA sequence: TGCGCCAGCAGCCTCTCTGGAGGACAGGATGAAGCTTTCTTT. Amino acids: CASSLSGGQDEAFF. Drawing the rest from reference TRBV5-1 and TRBJ1-1, the complete variable domain is KAGVTQTPRYLIKTRGQQVTLSCSPISGHRSVSWYQQTPGQGLQFLFEYFSETQRNKGNFPGRFSGRQFSNSRSEMNVSTLELGDSALYLCASSLSGGQDEAFFGQGTRLTVV.

In its sample, this clonotype was seen a few times. CDR3 in DNA: TGTGCCAGCAGCGTAGAGGCTAGCGGCCACAATACGCAGTATTTT. Amino acids: CASSVEASGHNTQYF. The rearrangement uses TRBV9 and TRBJ2-3; 7 nucleotides match TRBD2. This CDR3 contains 15 residues. V was pared by 0 bases and J by 7 bases, with 8 bases of the junction left unmatched. Germline loops: CDR1 SGDLS, CDR2 YYNGEE.

This chain connects TRBV6-5 to TRBJ2-1; a weak D match, TRBD2 (6 bases). V was clipped by 0 bases and J by 4 bases, with 10 bases between them. Germline CDR1 and CDR2: MNHEY and SVGAGI. The CDR3 runs to 15 residues. This CDR3 is CASSYSLRGYNEQFF. In DNA form, the CDR3 reads TGTGCCAGCAGTTACTCGCTTCGGGGGTACAATGAGCAGTTCTTC.

The V and J genes are TRBV28 and TRBJ1-3; D remains ambiguous. CDR3 length: 12 amino acids. Germline CDR1 MDHEN, CDR2 SYDVKM. V was pared by 6 bases and J by 7 bases, with 10 bases between. This CDR3 is CASRAARNTIYF. The CDR3 DNA is TGTGCCAGCAGGGCCGCCCGCAACACCATATATTTT.

This clonotype was counted between two and nine times. The chain is built from TRBV12-3 or TRBV12-4 and TRBJ2-1; 9 positions match TRBD2. V trimming: 6 bases; J trimming: 4 bases; junction bases outside the gene matches: 7. This CDR3 comprises 15 residues. CDR3 in DNA: TGTGCCAGCAGCAAGGTGACTAGCGGTTACAATGAGCAGTTCTTC. Encoded protein: CASSKVTSGYNEQFF.

Concerning this clonotype itself: A junction end diverges from the germline sequence, so it may reflect a read error. The rearrangement links TRBV7-2 to TRBJ1-5; TRBD1 matches 8 bases. Per germline, CDR1 SGHTA and CDR2 FQGNSA. The CDR3 length is 15 residues. DNA for the CDR3: TGTGCCAGCAGCTCAACAGGGGGGAGCAATCAGTCCCAGCATTTT. Translated, it gives CASSSTGGSNQSQHF.

V usage is TRBV5-1 and J usage is TRBJ2-3; 10 bases align to TRBD2. This CDR3 contains 15 residues. V dropped 6 bases and J dropped 3; count of bases not matched to a gene: 7. Germline-derived CDR1 and CDR2 are SGHRS and YFSETQ. The CDR3 nucleotides are TGCGCCAGCATCTCTAGCGGGGGCGGAACAGATACGCAGTATTTT. Translating it yields CASISSGGGTDTQYF.

This clonotype has a handful of counts. This sequence joins TRBV18 and TRBJ2-7; TRBD2 is a possible D gene (5 bases). This CDR3 contains 15 residues. CDR1 and CDR2 (germline): KGHSH, LQKENI. Trimming stripped 4 bases from V and 2 bases from J, with 15 bases between. The CDR3 bases are TGTGCCAGCTCACTGGCTGTTTCCGGGACCTACGAGCAGTACTTC. It codes for CASSLAVSGTYEQYF.

This clonotype was counted a few times. This chain uses TRBV5-1 with TRBJ1-2, with TRBD1 matching over 7 bases. Germline V CDR1 and CDR2: SGHRS, YFSETQ. The CDR3 contains 14 residues. The junction had 7 bases not matched to a gene; V was cut back by 4 bases and J by 4 bases. The CDR3 DNA reads as TGCGCCAGCAGCGCTCCAGGACAGGCCTATGGCTACACCTTC. It yields the protein CASSAPGQAYGYTF.

Only one count was recorded for this clonotype. The chain links TRBV10-3 to TRBJ2-7; D not resolved. The J call is uncertain, as TRBJ2-1 better fits the DNA end. Germline V gene sequence: CDR1 ENHRY, CDR2 SYGVKD. This CDR3 comprises 11 residues. The CDR3 loop reads CAISETNEQFF. The DNA for the CDR3 is TGTGCCATCAGTGAAACGAATGAGCAGTTCTTC.

V usage is TRBV12-3 or TRBV12-4 and J usage is TRBJ1-5, with a tentative D call TRBD1 (5 bases). This CDR3 comprises 15 residues. Between the trimmed V and J ends, which lost 0 bases and 7 bases, there was a span of 13 bases. The CDR3 bases are TGTGCCAGCAGTTTAGCGATAGGGGAAGGGCAGCCCCAGCATTTT. Amino acids: CASSLAIGEGQPQHF.

The genes are TRBV12-3 or TRBV12-4 and TRBJ2-2; TRBD1 agrees at 10 bases. This CDR3 region has 18 residues. Unmatched junction bases numbered 16, after V lost 6 bases and J lost 6 bases. As DNA, the CDR3 is TGTGCCAGCAGCCCTGGGGTTCCGGGACAGGGGTCCTCCGGGGAGCTGTTTTTT. It yields the protein CASSPGVPGQGSSGELFF.

The chain couples TRBV28 to TRBJ2-5, with D tentatively TRBD1 or TRBD2 (5 bases each). The CDR3 is made up of 13 amino acids. V lost 10 bases, J lost 4 bases, and 16 bases lay in between. Per the germline V gene, CDR1 is MDHEN and CDR2 is SYDVKM. Written as DNA, the CDR3 is TGTGCCACCCGTTCGGGGCACGGAGAGACCCAGTACTTC. Its translation is CATRSGHGETQYF.

CDR3 protein: CASTVSDRDTEAFF. The CDR3 bases are TGTGCCAGCACCGTTTCTGACAGGGACACTGAAGCTTTCTTT. This chain links TRBV28 with TRBJ1-1; the match to TRBD1 covers 7 bases. Germline V gene data show CDR1 as MDHEN and CDR2 as SYDVKM. The CDR3 contains 14 residues. The V and J ends lost 7 bases and 3 bases, in that order; junction bases with no gene match: 8.

The chain is built from TRBV6-1 and TRBJ1-1; the D is unclear. The CDR3 runs to 14 residues. Per the germline V gene, CDR1 is MNHNS and CDR2 is SASEGT. The germline V and J ends were trimmed by 11 bases and 1 base, with 17 bases remaining between them. The CDR3 spells CAGITPGWNTEAFF. CDR3 DNA: TGTGCCGGCATTACCCCAGGTTGGAACACTGAAGCTTTCTTT.

This clonotype was seen more than once but under ten times. A junction boundary mismatches the germline segment, possibly from a read error. The V call is TRBV30, the J call TRBJ1-1; D call uncertain. The CDR3 runs to 12 residues. Germline assignment: CDR1 GTSNPN and CDR2 SVGIG (reference sequence). The DNA for the CDR3 is TGTGCCTGGCTAGGGTTTGGAGCTGAGGCTTTCTTT. This translates into CAWLGFGAEAFF.

The rearrangement links TRBV7-9 to TRBJ1-5; D is perhaps TRBD1 (6 bases). CDR1 is SEHNR, CDR2 FQNEAQ, per germline (reference sequence). This CDR3 contains 16 residues. V lost 0 bases, J lost 0 bases, and 9 bases lay in between. In DNA, the CDR3 is TGTGCCAGCAGCTTAGCGGGGGGCGTTAGCAATCAGCCCCAGCATTTT. It is translated as CASSLAGGVSNQPQHF.

The chain joins TRBV12-5 to TRBJ2-3; 7 nucleotides align to TRBD2. J lost 2 bases, V lost 7 bases, and 9 bases had no gene match. This CDR3 region has 15 residues. Germline assignment: CDR1 LGHNT and CDR2 FRNRAP. The CDR3 sequence is CASATFAGDTDTQYF. In DNA form, the CDR3 reads TGTGCTAGTGCAACATTCGCGGGAGACACAGATACGCAGTATTTT. The full variable domain, with the rest looked up from reference TRBV12-5 and TRBJ2-3, is DARVTQTPRHKVTEMGQEVTMRCQPILGHNTVFWYRQTMMQGLELLAYFRNRAPLDDSGMPKDRFSAEMPDATLATLKIQPSEPRDSAVYFCASATFAGDTDTQYFGPGTRLTVL.

This chain joins TRBV12-3 or TRBV12-4 and TRBJ2-3, with 9 positions matching TRBD1. The CDR3 is 16 residues long. J gave up 2 bases and V 3 bases, and 6 bases lay outside the gene matches. CDR3 loop: CASSFRTGEPTDTQYF. CDR3 DNA: TGTGCCAGCAGTTTCAGGACAGGGGAACCCACAGATACGCAGTATTTT.

This clonotype occurred a few times. The chain combines TRBV29-1 with TRBJ1-1, with 8 bases identical to TRBD1. Germline V CDR1 and CDR2: SQVTM, ANQGSEA. The junction had 7 bases not matched to a gene; V was cut back by 6 bases and J by 1 base. The CDR3 has 14 residues. Here the CDR3 reads CSVYRQGQNTEAFF. CDR3 coding DNA: TGCAGCGTCTACAGACAGGGGCAGAACACTGAAGCTTTCTTT.

This chain uses TRBV20-1 with TRBJ1-1, with no clear D. This CDR3 contains 16 residues. Germline assignment: CDR1 DFQATT and CDR2 SNEGSKA (reference sequence). With 0 bases removed from V and 5 bases from J, the gap between germline ends came to 19 bases. CDR3 in amino acids: CSARDSSRARITEAFF. Written as DNA, the CDR3 is TGCAGTGCTAGAGATAGTTCTAGGGCGCGTATTACTGAAGCTTTCTTT.

In this sample, this clonotype turned up a few times. The chain combines TRBV6-2 or TRBV6-3 with TRBJ1-2; 8 bases align to TRBD1. The V gene's germline CDR1 is MNHEY and CDR2 SVGEGT. The CDR3 is 16 residues long. With V trimmed by 5 bases and J by 7 bases, 15 bases remained unmatched. DNA for the CDR3: TGTGCCAGCAGTGCCCTGGGGACAGGAGGACTCTCTGGCTACACCTTC. Translating it yields CASSALGTGGLSGYTF.

This clonotype has more than one count but fewer than ten. The chain employs TRBV15 and TRBJ2-3; D remains unclear. The CDR3 is made up of 15 amino acids. Trimming cost V 3 bases and J 5 bases, with 15 bases left between them. CDR1 and CDR2 (germline): LNHNV, YYDKDF (reference sequence). The CDR3 nucleotides are TGTGCCACCAGCAGCCCGCGAGCTAGGAAAGATACGCAGTATTTT. This codes for CATSSPRARKDTQYF.

V and J are TRBV5-1 and TRBJ1-4, with 7 positions matching TRBD1. The CDR3 consists of 18 residues. V lost 3 bases and J lost 0; bases outside the gene matches: 11. CDR1 is SGHRS, CDR2 YFSETQ, per germline. CDR3 residues: CASSSEWDSYATNEKLFF. The CDR3 region has the DNA TGCGCCAGCAGCTCCGAATGGGACAGCTATGCAACTAATGAAAAACTGTTTTTT.

The chain couples TRBV25-1 to TRBJ2-2, with D maybe TRBD1 (5 bases). CDR3 size: 14 residues. V was clipped by 6 bases and J by 0 bases, with 8 bases between them. The germline V gene encodes CDR1 MGHDK and CDR2 SYGVNS. CDR3 DNA: TGTGCCAGCAGGGACACCGCGAACACCGGGGAGCTGTTTTTT. The encoded protein is CASRDTANTGELFF.

This clonotype was observed a handful of times. The V and J genes are TRBV9 and TRBJ2-1; perhaps D is TRBD1 or TRBD2 (6 bases each). The V gene's germline CDR1 is SGDLS and CDR2 YYNGEE. The CDR3 runs to 14 residues. Trimming took off 3 bases at V and 4 bases at J, with 11 bases between the two ends. The CDR3 spells CASSGRGGYNEQFF. CDR3 bases: TGTGCCAGCAGCGGCAGAGGGGGGTACAATGAGCAGTTCTTC.

This clonotype was detected only a few times. The gene calls are TRBV7-9 and TRBJ2-5; D is unresolved. The ends were cut back, 4 bases at V and 5 bases at J, with 14 bases in the middle. Germline-derived CDR1 and CDR2 are SEHNR and FQNEAQ (reference sequence). The CDR3 is 14 amino acids. The CDR3, as DNA: TGTGCCAGCAGCTCTTTCTCACCTCAGGAGACCCAGTACTTC. Its translation: CASSSFSPQETQYF.

The rearrangement joins TRBV18 to TRBJ1-5; D is unresolved. The germline CDR1 and CDR2 sequences are KGHSH and LQKENI. The V gene lost 4 bases and the J gene lost 2 bases, with 9 bases spanning the gap. This CDR3 is 14 amino acids long. The CDR3 region has the DNA TGTGCCAGCTCACGTGGGGTTCGCAATCAGCCCCAGCATTTT. This gives the protein CASSRGVRNQPQHF.

This clonotype was seen a few times. This rearrangement joins TRBV2 to TRBJ1-2; D not certain. The CDR3 loop spans 14 amino acids. V gave up 8 bases and J gave up 8 bases, with 21 bases separating them. Germline values: CDR1 SNHLY, CDR2 FYNNEI. CDR3 nucleotide sequence: TGTGCCAGCCGAGACTGGACGGAGAAGGAGGGCTACACCTTC. This translates into CASRDWTEKEGYTF.

This clonotype was seen more than once but under ten times. The genes are TRBV19 and TRBJ2-2; 8 bases match TRBD1. The CDR3 extends over 16 amino acids. In germline, CDR1 is LNHDA, CDR2 SQIVND (reference sequence). The ends lost 3 bases at V and 0 bases at J; junction bases unmatched: 3. CDR3 sequence reads: CASSMLGQANTGELFF. Here the CDR3 DNA reads TGTGCCAGTAGTATGCTGGGACAGGCGAACACCGGGGAGCTGTTTTTT.